The rows below give T cell receptor beta chains drawn from one sample of a study of blood T cells in healthy people across ages. TCRdb reprocessed the 5' RACE reads with MiXCR, giving one entry per CDR3 protein. The sample lists over 1,300,000 distinct CDR3 sequences, approximately 59% occurring once. Sequencing was carried out using blood. These receptors all come from a young man in good health. Each CDR3 is given with its conserved first and last residue. A D gene is named only where the DNA matches it firmly. Size is omitted from some rows. Given values are once, few, many or a class for expanded clones.

clone size,J gene,V gene,D gene,CDR3 DNA,CDR3 protein
NA,TRBJ1-1,TRBV6-2/TRBV6-3,NA,TGTGCCAGCAAGCGCCAGGACAACACTGAAGCTTTCTTT,CASKRQDNTEAFF
NA,TRBJ1-2,TRBV12-3/TRBV12-4,TRBD1,TGTGCCAGCAGTATACGACAGGGTTATAGCTATGGCTACACCTTC,CASSIRQGYSYGYTF
once,TRBJ2-3,TRBV7-8,NA,TGTGCCAGCAGCTTAGACGGCAGGAGCACAGATACGCAGTATTTT,CASSLDGRSTDTQYF
NA,TRBJ2-5,TRBV29-1,NA,TGCAGCGTGGGCAGGGGCGCAATGGGCGAGACCCAGTACTTC,CSVGRGAMGETQYF
NA,TRBJ2-1,TRBV4-1,NA,TGCGCCAGCAGCCCAGGACAGTTCTACAATGAGCAGTTCTTC,CASSPGQFYNEQFF
NA,TRBJ2-1,TRBV7-8,NA,TGTGCCAGCAGCCCCCGGGAGCACAATGAGCAGTTCTTC,CASSPREHNEQFF
few,TRBJ2-5,TRBV4-2,NA,TGTGCCAGCAGCCAAGGAGGGTCAGGGAGGTACCAAGAGACCCAGTACTTC,CASSQGGSGRYQETQYF
NA,TRBJ2-4,TRBV18,NA,TGTGCCAGCTCTTCCGGTCAAGCCAAAAACATTCAGTACTTC,CASSSGQAKNIQYF
NA,TRBJ2-7,TRBV29-1,TRBD1,TGCAGCTGTCAGGGGGCGGACGAGCAGTACTTC,CSCQGADEQYF
NA,TRBJ1-4,TRBV6-1,NA,TGTGCCAGCAGTGAAGGGGGGGGCTTTCATGAAAAACTGTTTTTT,CASSEGGGFHEKLFF
NA,TRBJ1-5,TRBV6-6,NA,TGTGCCAGCAGCCCCCAACCGGACAGTATAGAGGGGGGACCGCATTTT,CASSPQPDSIEGGPHF
NA,TRBJ2-7,TRBV4-3,NA,TGCGCCAGCAGCCAAGACAGGTTTTCAGGGGCTTGGTCCTACGAGCAGTACTTC,CASSQDRFSGAWSYEQYF
NA,TRBJ2-3,TRBV15,NA,TGTGCCACCAGCAGTGGTCGGGTATCGGGAGGCACAGATACGCAGTATTTT,CATSSGRVSGGTDTQYF
once,TRBJ2-2,TRBV27,NA,TGTGCCAGCAATCGGGGAAGCAACACCGGGGAGCTGTTTTTT,CASNRGSNTGELFF